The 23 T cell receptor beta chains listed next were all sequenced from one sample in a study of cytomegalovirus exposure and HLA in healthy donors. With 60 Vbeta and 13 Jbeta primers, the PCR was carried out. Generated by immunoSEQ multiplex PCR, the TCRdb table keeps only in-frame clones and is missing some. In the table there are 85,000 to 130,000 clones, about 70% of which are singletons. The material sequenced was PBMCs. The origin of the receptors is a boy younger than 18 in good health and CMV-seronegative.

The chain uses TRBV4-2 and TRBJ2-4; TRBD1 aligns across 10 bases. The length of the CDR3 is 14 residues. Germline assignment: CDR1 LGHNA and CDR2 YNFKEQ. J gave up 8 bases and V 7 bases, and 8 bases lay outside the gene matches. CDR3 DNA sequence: TGTGCCAGCAACCCGGGACAGGGGTCGGACATTCAGTACTTC. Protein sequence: CASNPGQGSDIQYF.

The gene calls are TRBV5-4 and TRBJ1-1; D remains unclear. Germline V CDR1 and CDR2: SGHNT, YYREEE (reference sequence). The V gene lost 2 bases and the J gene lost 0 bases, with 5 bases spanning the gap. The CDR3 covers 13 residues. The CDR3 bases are TGTGCCAGCAGCTTCGGGTTGAACACTGAAGCTTTCTTT. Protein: CASSFGLNTEAFF.

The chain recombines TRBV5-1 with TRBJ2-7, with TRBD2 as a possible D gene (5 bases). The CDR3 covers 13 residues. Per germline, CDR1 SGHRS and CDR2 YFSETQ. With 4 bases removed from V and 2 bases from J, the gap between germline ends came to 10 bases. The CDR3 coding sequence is TGCGCCAGCAGCCCCGGACTTCCCTACGAGCAGTACTTC. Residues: CASSPGLPYEQYF.

The CDR3 sequence is CASSFQLNTEAFF. CDR3 DNA sequence: TGTGCCAGCAGCTTTCAGTTGAACACTGAAGCTTTCTTT. V is TRBV7-3 and J is TRBJ1-1; D gene uncertain. Trimming took off 3 bases at V and 0 bases at J, with 5 bases between the two ends. Germline CDR1 reads SGHTA; CDR2 reads FQGTGA. The CDR3 spans 13 residues.

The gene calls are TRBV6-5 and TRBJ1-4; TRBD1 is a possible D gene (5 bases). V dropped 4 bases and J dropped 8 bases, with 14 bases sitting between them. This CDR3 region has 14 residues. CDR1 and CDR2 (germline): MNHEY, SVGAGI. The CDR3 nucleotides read TGTGCCAGCAGTTTGGGGCAGGGTCGGGAAAAACTGTTTTTT. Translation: CASSLGQGREKLFF.

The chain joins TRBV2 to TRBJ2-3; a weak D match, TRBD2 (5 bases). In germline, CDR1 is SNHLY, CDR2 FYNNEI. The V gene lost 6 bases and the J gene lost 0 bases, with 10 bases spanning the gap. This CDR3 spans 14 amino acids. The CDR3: CASRREFSTDTQYF. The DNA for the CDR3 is TGTGCCAGCAGACGGGAATTTAGCACAGATACGCAGTATTTT. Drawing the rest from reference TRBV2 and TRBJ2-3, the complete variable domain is EPEVTQTPSHQVTQMGQEVILRCVPISNHLYFYWYRQILGQKVEFLVSFYNNEISEKSEIFDDQFSVERPDGSNFTLKIRSTKLEDSAMYFCASRREFSTDTQYFGPGTRLTVL.

In nucleotides, the CDR3 is TGTGCCAGCAGCTTTCAGCGGGGGGGCGGGGAGACCCAGTACTTC. This encodes CASSFQRGGGETQYF. J is TRBJ2-5 and V is TRBV7-2; 10 bases agree with TRBD2. CDR1 SGHTA and CDR2 FQGNSA come from the germline V gene. This CDR3 region has 15 residues. Trimming took 3 bases from V and 5 from J; bases not matched to a gene: 6.

The CDR3 DNA is TGTGCTAGTGGTTTAGGGACTAGTGGAGAGACCCAGTACTTC. It specifies CASGLGTSGETQYF. The chain joins TRBV12-5 to TRBJ2-5; 8 bases align to TRBD2. The CDR3 has 14 amino acids. Germline V CDR1 and CDR2: LGHNT, FRNRAP. Trimming at V came to 3 bases and at J to 4 bases, leaving 4 bases not matched to a gene.

DNA for the CDR3: TGTGCCAGCAGCTTATACAGGGTAGGAGAGACCCAGTACTTC. The encoded protein is CASSLYRVGETQYF. The genes are TRBV7-8 and TRBJ2-5; tentatively, D is TRBD1 (6 bases). The V and J ends lost 2 bases and 4 bases respectively, with 11 bases between them. CDR1 and CDR2 (germline): SGHVS, FQNEAQ. The CDR3 has 14 residues.

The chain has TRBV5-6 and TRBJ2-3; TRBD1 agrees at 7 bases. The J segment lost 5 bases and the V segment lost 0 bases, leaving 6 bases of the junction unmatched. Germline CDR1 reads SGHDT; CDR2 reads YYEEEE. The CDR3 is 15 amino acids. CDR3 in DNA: TGTGCCAGCAGCTTGGGACCAAGACAGGGAGATACGCAGTATTTT. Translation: CASSLGPRQGDTQYF.

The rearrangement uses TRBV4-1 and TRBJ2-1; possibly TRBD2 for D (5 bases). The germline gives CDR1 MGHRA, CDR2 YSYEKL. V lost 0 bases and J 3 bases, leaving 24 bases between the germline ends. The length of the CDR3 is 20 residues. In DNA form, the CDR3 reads TGCGCCAGCAGCCAAGAGACGGGCCCCCGAGGGCGGTTGGGCTACAATGAGCAGTTCTTC. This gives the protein CASSQETGPRGRLGYNEQFF.

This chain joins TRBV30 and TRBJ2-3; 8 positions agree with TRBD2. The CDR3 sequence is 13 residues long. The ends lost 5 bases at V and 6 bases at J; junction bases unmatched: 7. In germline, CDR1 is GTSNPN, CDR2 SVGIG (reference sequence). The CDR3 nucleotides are TGTGCCTGGGGCAATAGCGGGGCGGATACGCAGTATTTT. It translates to CAWGNSGADTQYF.

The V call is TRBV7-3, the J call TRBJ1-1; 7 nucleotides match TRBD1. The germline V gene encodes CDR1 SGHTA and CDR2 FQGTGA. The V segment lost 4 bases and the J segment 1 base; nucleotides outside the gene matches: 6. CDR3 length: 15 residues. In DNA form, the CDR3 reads TGTGCCAGCAGCTCGGTGACAGGGCAGAACACTGAAGCTTTCTTT. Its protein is CASSSVTGQNTEAFF.

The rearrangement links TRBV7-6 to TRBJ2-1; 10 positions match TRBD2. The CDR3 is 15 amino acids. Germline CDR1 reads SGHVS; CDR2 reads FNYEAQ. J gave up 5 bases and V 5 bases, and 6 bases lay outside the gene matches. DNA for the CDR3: TGTGCCAGCAGCCTACTAGCGGGAATTCACAATGAGCAGTTCTTC. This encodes CASSLLAGIHNEQFF. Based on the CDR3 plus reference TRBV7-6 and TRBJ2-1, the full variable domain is GAGVSQSPRYKVTKRGQDVALRCDPISGHVSLYWYRQALGQGPEFLTYFNYEAQQDKSGLPNDRFSAERPEGSISTLTIQRTEQRDSAMYRCASSLLAGIHNEQFFGPGTRLTVL.

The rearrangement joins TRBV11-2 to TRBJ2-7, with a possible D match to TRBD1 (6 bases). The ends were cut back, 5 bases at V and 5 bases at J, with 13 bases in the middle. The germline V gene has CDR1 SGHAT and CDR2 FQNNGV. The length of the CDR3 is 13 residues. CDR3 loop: CASSAGTLNEQYF. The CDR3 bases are TGTGCCAGCAGCGCCGGGACATTGAACGAGCAGTACTTC.

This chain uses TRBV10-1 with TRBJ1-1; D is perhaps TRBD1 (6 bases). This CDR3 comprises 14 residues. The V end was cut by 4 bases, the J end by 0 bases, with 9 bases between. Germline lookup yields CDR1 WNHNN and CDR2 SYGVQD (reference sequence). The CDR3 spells CASSVDRMNTEAFF. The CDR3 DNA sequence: TGCGCCAGCAGTGTCGACAGGATGAACACTGAAGCTTTCTTT.

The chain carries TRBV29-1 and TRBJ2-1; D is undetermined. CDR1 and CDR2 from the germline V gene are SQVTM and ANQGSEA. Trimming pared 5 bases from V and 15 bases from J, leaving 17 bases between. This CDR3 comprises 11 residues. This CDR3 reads CSVPDPPRWFF. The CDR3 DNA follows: TGCAGCGTTCCAGACCCCCCCAGGTGGTTCTTC.

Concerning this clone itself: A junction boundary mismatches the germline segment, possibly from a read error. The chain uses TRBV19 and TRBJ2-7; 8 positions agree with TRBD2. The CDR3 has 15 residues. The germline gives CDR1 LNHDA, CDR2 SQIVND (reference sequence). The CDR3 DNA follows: TGTGCCAGTAGCTATAGCGGGGAGGCCTCCCACGAGCAGTACTTC. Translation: CASSYSGEASHEQYF.

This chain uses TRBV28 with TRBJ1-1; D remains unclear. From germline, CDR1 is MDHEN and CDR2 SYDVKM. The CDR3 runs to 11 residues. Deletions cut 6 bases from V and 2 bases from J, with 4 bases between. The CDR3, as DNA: TGTGCCAGCAGATCTAACACTGAAGCTTTCTTT. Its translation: CASRSNTEAFF.

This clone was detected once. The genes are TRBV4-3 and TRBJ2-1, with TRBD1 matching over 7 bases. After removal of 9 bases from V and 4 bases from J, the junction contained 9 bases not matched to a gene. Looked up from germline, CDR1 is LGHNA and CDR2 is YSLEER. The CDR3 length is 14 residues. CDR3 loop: CAREDRATYNEQFF. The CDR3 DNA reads TGCGCCAGAGAAGACAGGGCTACATACAATGAGCAGTTCTTC.

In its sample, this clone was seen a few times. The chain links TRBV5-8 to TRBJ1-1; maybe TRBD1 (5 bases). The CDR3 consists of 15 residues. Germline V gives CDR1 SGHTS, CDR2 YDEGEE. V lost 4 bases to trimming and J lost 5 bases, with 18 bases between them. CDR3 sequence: CASSPPGRGRTEAFF. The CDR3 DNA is TGTGCCAGCAGCCCTCCAGGGCGGGGAAGAACTGAAGCTTTCTTT.

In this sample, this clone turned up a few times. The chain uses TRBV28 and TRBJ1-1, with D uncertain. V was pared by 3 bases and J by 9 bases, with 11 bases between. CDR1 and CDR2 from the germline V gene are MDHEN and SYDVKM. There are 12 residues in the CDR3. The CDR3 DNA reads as TGTGCCAGCAGTTTGAACAAAGCGCAAGCTTTCTTT. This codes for CASSLNKAQAFF.

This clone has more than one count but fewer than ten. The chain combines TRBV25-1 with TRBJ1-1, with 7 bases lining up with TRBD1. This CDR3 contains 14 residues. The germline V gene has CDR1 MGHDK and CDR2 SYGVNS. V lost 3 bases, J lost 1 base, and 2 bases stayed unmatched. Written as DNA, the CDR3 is TGTGCCAGCAGTGACGACAGGGCGAACACTGAAGCTTTCTTT. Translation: CASSDDRANTEAFF. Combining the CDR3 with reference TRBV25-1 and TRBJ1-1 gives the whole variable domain EADIYQTPRYLVIGTGKKITLECSQTMGHDKMYWYQQDPGMELHLIHYSYGVNSTEKGDLSSESTVSRIRTEHFPLTLESARPSHTSQYLCASSDDRANTEAFFGQGTRLTVV.